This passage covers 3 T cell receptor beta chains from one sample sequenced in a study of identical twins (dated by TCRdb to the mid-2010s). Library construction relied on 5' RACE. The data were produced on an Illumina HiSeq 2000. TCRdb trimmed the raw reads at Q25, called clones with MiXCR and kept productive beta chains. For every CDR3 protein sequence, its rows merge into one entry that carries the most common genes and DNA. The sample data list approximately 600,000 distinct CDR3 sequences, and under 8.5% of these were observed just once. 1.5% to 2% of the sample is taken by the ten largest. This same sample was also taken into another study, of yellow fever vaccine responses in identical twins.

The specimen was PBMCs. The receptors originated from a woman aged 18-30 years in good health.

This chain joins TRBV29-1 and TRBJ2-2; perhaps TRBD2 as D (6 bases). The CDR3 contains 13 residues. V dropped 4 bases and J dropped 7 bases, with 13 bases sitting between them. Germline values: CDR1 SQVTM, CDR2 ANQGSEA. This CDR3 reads CSVAASAGGELFF. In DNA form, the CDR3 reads TGCAGCGTTGCCGCTAGCGCAGGCGGGGAGCTGTTTTTT.

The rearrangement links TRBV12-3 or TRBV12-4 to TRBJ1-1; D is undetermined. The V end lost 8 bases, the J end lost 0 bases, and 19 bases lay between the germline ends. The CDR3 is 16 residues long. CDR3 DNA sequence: TGTGCCAGCTTGAGACCCCGTGGTGCGATGAACACTGAAGCTTTCTTT. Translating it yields CASLRPRGAMNTEAFF.

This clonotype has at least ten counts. CDR3 nucleotides: TGTGCCAGCAGTTTATTAGTTGTCTCGAATGAGCAGTTCTTC. It is translated as CASSLLVVSNEQFF. The chain is built from TRBV12-3 or TRBV12-4 and TRBJ2-1; D gene unclear. The CDR3 has 14 residues. Between the trimmed V and J ends, which lost 2 bases and 7 bases, there was a span of 12 bases.